A selection of T cell receptor beta chains follows, all from one sample in a study of T cells in Graves' hyperthyroidism and ophthalmopathy. TCRdb ran MiXCR on the multiplex PCR reads and lists one entry per CDR3 protein. In the table there are just under 750,000 distinct CDR3 sequences, about a third of which are singletons. The sequenced material came from blood. These TCRs come from a woman between 40 and 50 years old with Graves' hyperthyroidism. Both conserved end residues are trimmed from each CDR3. D genes are given only for firm matches. Clone size is given for some rows only: seen once, a few or many times, or a class if the clone is expanded.

d_call	v_call	clone_size	j_call	cdr3_aa
.	TRBV2	many	TRBJ1-5	ASSVDEAQPQH
.	TRBV12-3/TRBV12-4	many	TRBJ1-5	ASSLLRNQPQH
.	TRBV29-1	.	TRBJ2-3	SVEDGSTDTQY
.	TRBV29-1	many	TRBJ1-1	SSEGTKSEAF
.	TRBV5-1	few	TRBJ1-2	ASSLGRTGQFGYT
.	TRBV7-4	.	TRBJ2-7	ASSLFPAPPFYEQY
.	TRBV6-5	.	TRBJ2-5	ASTDGQETQY
.	TRBV28	few	TRBJ1-6	ASSRRVGNSPLH
.	TRBV4-1	.	TRBJ1-5	ASSHIGWVLRPQH
.	TRBV7-8	.	TRBJ1-1	ASSPGVPTEAF
.	TRBV6-5	many	TRBJ1-2	ATRQGYDYGYT
.	TRBV5-1	few	TRBJ2-2	ASSQGIDFSNTGELF
.	TRBV7-2	many	TRBJ1-3	ASSLSRAGNTIY
TRBD1	TRBV15	.	TRBJ1-2	ATSRADRDYGYT
.	TRBV29-1	many	TRBJ1-1	SVEDQAGPKAF
.	TRBV29-1	.	TRBJ2-5	SVGTRAGETQY
.	TRBV7-9	.	TRBJ2-2	ASSPPEYTGELF
.	TRBV20-1	.	TRBJ2-7	SARDRGYFYEQY
.	TRBV10-3	.	TRBJ1-2	AISESDGANGYT
TRBD1	TRBV7-6	.	TRBJ1-6	ASSPGSGQGAGPLH
TRBD2	TRBV7-2	.	TRBJ2-7	ASSLAAGEQY
.	TRBV7-2	many	TRBJ2-7	ASSLAGGASSYEQY
.	TRBV7-2	.	TRBJ2-5	ASSLNRQSYQETQY